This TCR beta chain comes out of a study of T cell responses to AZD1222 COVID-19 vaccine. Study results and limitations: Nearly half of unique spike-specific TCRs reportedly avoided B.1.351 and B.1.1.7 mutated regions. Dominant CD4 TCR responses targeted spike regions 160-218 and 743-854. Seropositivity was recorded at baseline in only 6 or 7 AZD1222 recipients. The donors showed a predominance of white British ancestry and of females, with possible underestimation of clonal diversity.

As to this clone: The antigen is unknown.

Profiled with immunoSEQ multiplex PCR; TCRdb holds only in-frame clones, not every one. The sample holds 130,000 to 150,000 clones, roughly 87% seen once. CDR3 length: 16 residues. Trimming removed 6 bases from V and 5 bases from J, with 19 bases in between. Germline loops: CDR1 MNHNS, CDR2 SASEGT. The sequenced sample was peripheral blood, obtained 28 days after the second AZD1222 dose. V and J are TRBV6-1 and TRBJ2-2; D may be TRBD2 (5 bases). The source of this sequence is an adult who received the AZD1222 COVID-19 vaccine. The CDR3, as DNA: TGTGCCAGCAGCGAAACTGGCGGGTGGGAGACCGGGGAGCTGTTTTTT. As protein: CASSETGGWETGELFF.